The 14 T cell receptor beta chains presented below share a single source sample, sequenced in a study of blood T cell repertoires in COVID-19. Here immunoSEQ multiplex PCR was the method, and the copy in TCRdb shows in-frame clones only, minus some. The repertoire includes about 250,000 clones, 82% of them detected once, and about 5% sits in the top ten. The sample consisted of PBMCs or T cells enriched from blood (not recorded which). These receptors were taken from a man aged 40-55 years who had been exposed to COVID-19.

CDR3 loop: CASSQDLVDQSSYNEQFF. The CDR3 nucleotides read TGTGCCAGCAGCCAAGATCTAGTCGACCAGAGCTCCTACAATGAGCAGTTCTTC. The J gene is TRBJ2-1, the V gene TRBV3-1 (or the pseudogene TRBV3-2); D not certain. With 0 bases removed from V and 0 bases from J, the gap between germline ends came to 15 bases. CDR3 length: 18 residues. Germline-derived CDR1 and CDR2 are LGHDT and YNNKEL (reference sequence).

The genes are TRBV7-9 and TRBJ2-7; 7 bases match TRBD2. Unmatched junction bases numbered 6, after V lost 3 bases and J lost 1 base. In germline, CDR1 is SEHNR, CDR2 FQNEAQ (reference sequence). The CDR3 has 15 amino acids. In DNA, the CDR3 is TGTGCCAGCAGCTTCTGGCTAGCGGCATCCTACGAGCAGTACTTC. It translates to CASSFWLAASYEQYF.

This clone was found once. The V and J genes are TRBV27 and TRBJ1-2; a possible D gene is TRBD1 (5 bases). There are 14 residues in the CDR3. Deletions cut 7 bases from V and 4 bases from J, with 16 bases between. Germline CDR1 MNHEY, CDR2 SMNVEV (reference sequence). CDR3 sequence (DNA): TGTGCCAGCACCTCGCGGGGGGGTCTCTATGGCTACACCTTC. Its protein product is CASTSRGGLYGYTF.

The chain is built from TRBV5-6 and TRBJ1-1, with 8 bases lining up with TRBD1. The CDR3 is 17 residues long. CDR1 is SGHDT and CDR2 is YYEEEE in the germline V gene. V lost 2 bases, J lost 7 bases, and 16 bases stayed unmatched. The CDR3 DNA sequence: TGTGCCAGCAGCTTTGTAGTTATCGGGACAGGAGTGATTGAAGCTTTCTTT. This encodes CASSFVVIGTGVIEAFF.

This chain connects TRBV7-2 to TRBJ2-7; possible D gene TRBD2, 5 bases. The CDR3 extends over 15 amino acids. Trimming shortened V by 2 bases and J by 0 bases, and 11 bases separated the two germline ends. Germline CDR1 is SGHTA and CDR2 is FQGNSA. This CDR3 is CASSLSERASYEQYF. CDR3 nucleotides: TGTGCCAGCAGCTTATCGGAGAGGGCCTCCTACGAGCAGTACTTC.

This clone is a singleton in its sample. The chain has TRBV6-5 and TRBJ1-5; D gene ambiguous. V lost 3 bases to trimming and J lost 7 bases, with 13 bases between them. CDR1 is MNHEY, CDR2 SVGAGI, per germline. The CDR3 contains 14 residues. The CDR3 sequence is CASSYAVIGQPQHF. The CDR3, as DNA: TGTGCCAGCAGTTATGCGGTAATAGGCCAGCCCCAGCATTTT.

This chain connects TRBV29-1 to TRBJ1-2; no clear D. The V gene lost 4 bases and the J gene lost 7 bases, with 13 bases spanning the gap. The V gene's germline CDR1 is SQVTM and CDR2 ANQGSEA. This CDR3 comprises 12 residues. The CDR3, as DNA: TGCAGCGTTGTGAGGGAGTCTGGTGGCTACACCTTC. Protein sequence: CSVVRESGGYTF.

This clone has just a few counts. The CDR3 protein is CASSLAGVANEQFF. CDR3 bases: TGTGCCAGCAGCCTAGCGGGAGTGGCGAATGAGCAGTTCTTC. This chain joins TRBV9 and TRBJ2-1; 10 bases align to TRBD2. The CDR3 consists of 14 residues. The V gene end was trimmed by 4 bases and the J gene end by 7 bases; junction bases not matched to a gene: 5. CDR1 SGDLS and CDR2 YYNGEE come from the germline V gene. Drawing the rest from reference TRBV9 and TRBJ2-1, the complete variable domain is DSGVTQTPKHLITATGQRVTLRCSPRSGDLSVYWYQQSLDQGLQFLIQYYNGEERAKGNILERFSAQQFPDLHSELNLSSLELGDSALYFCASSLAGVANEQFFGPGTRLTVL.

V gene TRBV6-5 combines with J gene TRBJ2-1, with D tentatively TRBD2 (6 bases). The V end lost 8 bases, the J end lost 9 bases, and 14 bases lay between the germline ends. This CDR3 region has 12 residues. CDR1 MNHEY and CDR2 SVGAGI come from the germline V gene. CDR3 sequence: CASGPLASEQFF. The DNA of the CDR3 is TGTGCCAGCGGGCCCCTAGCGTCTGAGCAGTTCTTC.

This clone was detected a few times. The chain links TRBV5-5 to TRBJ1-5; no clear D. The CDR3 is 14 residues long. Germline lookup yields CDR1 SGHKS and CDR2 YYEKEE (reference sequence). The V end lost 5 bases, the J end lost 0 bases, and 9 bases lay between the germline ends. DNA of the CDR3: TGTGCCAGCAGACGGGGTTATAGCAATCAGCCCCAGCATTTT. Translated, it gives CASRRGYSNQPQHF.

This chain connects TRBV30 to TRBJ2-5; 7 nucleotides line up with TRBD1. Germline V gene sequence: CDR1 GTSNPN, CDR2 SVGIG (reference sequence). The CDR3 spans 14 residues. After removal of 5 bases from V and 4 bases from J, the junction contained 10 bases not matched to a gene. The CDR3 bases are TGTGCCTGGCTCCCACAGGGGTTTGCAGAGACCCAGTACTTC. Translation gives CAWLPQGFAETQYF.

In its sample, this clone was seen a few times. CDR3 residues: CASRSDRPAGQPQHF. CDR3 in DNA: TGTGCCAGCAGAAGCGACAGGCCGGCGGGCCAGCCCCAGCATTTT. This sequence joins TRBV6-5 and TRBJ1-5; perhaps TRBD1 as D (6 bases). The CDR3 spans 15 residues. Looked up from germline, CDR1 is MNHEY and CDR2 is SVGAGI. Trimming shortened V by 6 bases and J by 7 bases, and 19 bases separated the two germline ends.

V usage is TRBV2 and J usage is TRBJ1-5, with D perhaps TRBD1 (6 bases). The V end was cut by 7 bases, the J end by 4 bases, with 11 bases between. Germline V gene sequence: CDR1 SNHLY, CDR2 FYNNEI. There are 13 residues in the CDR3. As DNA, the CDR3 is TGTGCCAGCAAGGGGGATGGGAATCAGCCCCAGCATTTT. Translating gives CASKGDGNQPQHF.

The chain combines TRBV11-3 with TRBJ2-1; D gene uncertain. The germline V and J ends were trimmed by 5 bases and 7 bases, with 6 bases remaining between them. The CDR3 is 11 amino acids. The germline gives CDR1 SGHNT, CDR2 YENEEA. The chain's CDR3 is CASSPGNEQFF. Here the CDR3 DNA reads TGTGCCAGCAGCCCCGGGAATGAGCAGTTCTTC.